This TCR beta chain stems from a study of T cell responses to AZD1222 COVID-19 vaccine (dated by TCRdb to the early 2020s). As for the study more broadly: AZD1222 recipients whose second dose came at about 4 weeks and those whose second dose came at about 12 weeks were combined into one group, since spike-specific TCR depth and breadth did not differ between the two schedules. Trial participants were enrolled by age into subgroups of 18-55, 56-69 and 70-plus years, and approximately 150, 30 and 60 TCR-sequenced participants, respectively, were included in these subgroups. TCR sequencing covered fewer than 250 trial participants: roughly 200 given two doses of AZD1222 and approximately 26 given two doses of MenACWY control vaccine. What the work shows at the level of the full study, not this receptor alone: Because no samples from the day 14 peak response were available, repertoires could be characterized only after the peak T cell response. Conclusions about previously exposed vaccinees are limited, since just a handful of AZD1222 recipients were seropositive for SARS-CoV-2 at baseline. Most participants were white British and females outnumbered males, and the authors suggested that clonal diversity may have been underestimated. Spike-specific TCR breadth and depth rose significantly after two AZD1222 doses compared with day 0 and with MenACWY recipients. The vaccine-associated CD4 TCRs covered the entire spike protein, and the dominant responses fell in regions 160-218 and 743-854. Epitopes outside the regions mutated in the B.1.351 and B.1.1.7 variants were reportedly recognized by nearly half of the unique spike-specific TCRs. The 56-69-year group was small, and its depth increase did not reach significance, likely because of low power.

CDR1 KGHSH and CDR2 LQKENI are derived from the germline V gene. From cysteine to phenylalanine, the CDR3 is 14 amino acids long. The sequence is cut down to CDR3 DNA, 42 bases in frame from base 1. V loses 2 bases of germline sequence and J loses 5 bases, and the interval between the two ends is 10 bases. The time point label for this specimen denotes: baseline before first vaccination. Samples from vaccinated people were obtained from the UK trials COV001 and COV002, which included a single-blind randomized controlled phase 2/3 trial of AZD1222 (ChAdOx1 nCoV-19) in healthy adults. Trial participant PBMC samples were collected at day 0 and day 28 after the second dose for TCRbeta chain sequencing. With regard to this clone: There is no known antigen for this receptor. No clone much larger than this one lies a single base away; base qualities are absent.

The CDR3 regions of human TCRbeta chains were subjected to immunosequencing. Regarding the original processing steps: Repertoire TCRs were checked for matches against a reference library of SARS-CoV-2-specific TCRs that had been generated using the MIRA antigen-specificity platform. Breadth meant the fraction of unique TCRs that were SARS-CoV-2-associated, whereas depth meant the fraction of total T cells that were SARS-CoV-2-associated. Using the MIRA data, each spike-specific TCR was assigned both to the spike region to which the TCR was reactive and to a CD4 or CD8 class. Log10-transformed breadth and depth values were compared by one-way ANOVA with Sidak's multiple comparisons tests. As stored in TCRdb, this immuneACCESS dataset retains in-frame rearrangements with V and J assigned. A fraction of the clones does not appear; measured against another copy, unresolved V genes explain less than half of the discrepancy, and the remainder lacks a known reason. For V, J and clone size, that table is used; D and trimming come from the DNA. The sample records 150,000 to 180,000 clones, roughly 90% of which are singletons. The biggest ten clones account for 15% to 20% of the sample.

The chain is encoded by TRBV18 joined to TRBJ1-5, with TRBD1 perhaps the D gene, on 5 matching bases. The sequence was collected from an adult in good health. The sample consisted of peripheral blood, taken on day 0 of AZD1222 vaccination. Read as DNA, the sequence is TGTGCCAGCTCACCAAAGGGGAATCATCAGCCCCAGCATTTT. It translates as CASSPKGNHQPQHF.